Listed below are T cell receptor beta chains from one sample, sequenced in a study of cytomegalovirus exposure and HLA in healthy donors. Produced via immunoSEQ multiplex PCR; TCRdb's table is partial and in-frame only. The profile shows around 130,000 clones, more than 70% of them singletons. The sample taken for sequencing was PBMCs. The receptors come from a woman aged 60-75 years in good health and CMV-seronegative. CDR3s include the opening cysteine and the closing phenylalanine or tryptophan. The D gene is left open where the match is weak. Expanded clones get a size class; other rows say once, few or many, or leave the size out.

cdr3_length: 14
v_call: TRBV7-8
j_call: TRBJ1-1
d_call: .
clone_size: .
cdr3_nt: TGTGCCAGCAGCCCCCAGACAACGAACACTGAAGCTTTCTTT
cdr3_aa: CASSPQTTNTEAFF

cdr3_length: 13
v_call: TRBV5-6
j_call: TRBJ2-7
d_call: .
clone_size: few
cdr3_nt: TGTGCCAGCAGCTTGGGGGGCAGGGGCGAGCAGTACTTC
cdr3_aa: CASSLGGRGEQYF

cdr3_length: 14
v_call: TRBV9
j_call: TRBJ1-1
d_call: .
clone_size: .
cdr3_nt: TGTGCCAGCAGCGTTGGGGGGATGAACACTGAAGCTTTCTTT
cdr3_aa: CASSVGGMNTEAFF

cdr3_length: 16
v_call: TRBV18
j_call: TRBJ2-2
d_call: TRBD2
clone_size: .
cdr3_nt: TGTGCCAGCTCACCCCTAAGCGGGGGTAACACCGGGGAGCTGTTTTTT
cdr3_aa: CASSPLSGGNTGELFF

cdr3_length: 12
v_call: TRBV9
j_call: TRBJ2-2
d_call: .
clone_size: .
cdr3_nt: TGTGCCAGCAGCGTACGGGGTGGGGAGCTGTTTTTT
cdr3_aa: CASSVRGGELFF

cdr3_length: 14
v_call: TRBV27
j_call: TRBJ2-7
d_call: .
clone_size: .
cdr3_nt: TGTGCCAGCAGTCCCCTGACCGGGGTGAACGAGCAGTACTTC
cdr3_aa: CASSPLTGVNEQYF

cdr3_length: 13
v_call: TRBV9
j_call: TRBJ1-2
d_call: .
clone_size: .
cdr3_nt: TGTGCCAGCAGCGTACAGGGCTCCTATGGCTACACCTTC
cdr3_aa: CASSVQGSYGYTF

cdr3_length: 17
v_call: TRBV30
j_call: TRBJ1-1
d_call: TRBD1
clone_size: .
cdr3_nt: TGTGCCTGGAGATCAGGGGGCCATTGGGAACCCAACACTGAAGCTTTCTTT
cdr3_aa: CAWRSGGHWEPNTEAFF

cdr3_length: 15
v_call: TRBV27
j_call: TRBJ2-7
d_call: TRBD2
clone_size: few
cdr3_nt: TGTGCCAGCAGTTTGGCGGGGGTAGGCTCCTACGAGCAGTACTTC
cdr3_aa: CASSLAGVGSYEQYF

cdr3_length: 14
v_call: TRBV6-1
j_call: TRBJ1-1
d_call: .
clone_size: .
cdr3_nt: TGTGCCAGCAGTGAAGCGTTAGAGAACACTGAAGCTTTCTTT
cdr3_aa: CASSEALENTEAFF

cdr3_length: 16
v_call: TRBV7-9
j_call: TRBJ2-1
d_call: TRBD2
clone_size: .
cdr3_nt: TGTGCCAGCAGCGCCACTAGCGGGGGGGCCTGGAATGAGCAGTTCTTC
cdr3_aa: CASSATSGGAWNEQFF

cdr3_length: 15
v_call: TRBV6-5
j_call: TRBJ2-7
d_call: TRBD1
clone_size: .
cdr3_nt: TGTGCCAGCAGTTACTCAGGGACAGGGGGCTACGAGCAGTACTTC
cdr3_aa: CASSYSGTGGYEQYF

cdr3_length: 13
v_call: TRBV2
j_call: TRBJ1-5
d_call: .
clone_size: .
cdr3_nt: TGTGCCAGCAAGGGGGAGAGCAATCAGCCCCAGCATTTT
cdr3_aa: CASKGESNQPQHF

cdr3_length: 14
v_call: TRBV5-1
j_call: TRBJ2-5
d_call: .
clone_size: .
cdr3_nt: TGCGCCAGCAGCTTGGGCGTGAGTTTAGAGACCCAGTACTTC
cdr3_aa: CASSLGVSLETQYF

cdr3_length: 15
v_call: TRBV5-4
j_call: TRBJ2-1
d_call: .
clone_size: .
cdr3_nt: TGTGCCAGCAGCCAAGGGACTGTAAACCACAATGAGCAGTTCTTC
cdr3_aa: CASSQGTVNHNEQFF

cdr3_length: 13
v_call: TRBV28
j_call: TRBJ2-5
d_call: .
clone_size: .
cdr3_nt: TGTGCCAGCAGCCTACCGAACCAAGAGACCCAGTACTTC
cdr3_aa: CASSLPNQETQYF

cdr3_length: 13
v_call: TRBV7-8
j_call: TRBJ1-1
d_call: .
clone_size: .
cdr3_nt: TGTGCCAGCAGCCTATTCATGAACACTGAAGCTTTCTTT
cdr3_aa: CASSLFMNTEAFF

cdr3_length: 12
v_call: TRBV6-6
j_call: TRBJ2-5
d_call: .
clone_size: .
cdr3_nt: TGTGCCAGCAGTTACCCGCAAGAGACCCAGTACTTC
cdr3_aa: CASSYPQETQYF

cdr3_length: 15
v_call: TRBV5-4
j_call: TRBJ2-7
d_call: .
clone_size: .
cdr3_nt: TGTGCCAGCAGCTTGAGTCGCGGAGCGGGCTACGAGCAGTACTTC
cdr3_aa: CASSLSRGAGYEQYF

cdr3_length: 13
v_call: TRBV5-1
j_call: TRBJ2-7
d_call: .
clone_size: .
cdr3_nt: TGCGCCAGCAGCTTGGGGACAGTTTACGAGCAGTACTTC
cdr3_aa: CASSLGTVYEQYF

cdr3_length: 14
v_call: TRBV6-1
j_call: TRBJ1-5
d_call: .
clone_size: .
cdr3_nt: TGTGCCAGCAGCGTGACAGTAGGCAATCAGCCCCAGCATTTT
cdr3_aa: CASSVTVGNQPQHF

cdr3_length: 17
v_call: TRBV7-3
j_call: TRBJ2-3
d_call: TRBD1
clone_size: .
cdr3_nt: TGTGCCAGCAGCTTCTCCATAGGGGGCGAATTCACAGATACGCAGTATTTT
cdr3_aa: CASSFSIGGEFTDTQYF

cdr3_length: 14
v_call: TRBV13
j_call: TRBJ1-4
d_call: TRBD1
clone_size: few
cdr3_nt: TGTGCCAGCAGCCACACAGGGGATGGTGAAAAACTGTTTTTT
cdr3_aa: CASSHTGDGEKLFF

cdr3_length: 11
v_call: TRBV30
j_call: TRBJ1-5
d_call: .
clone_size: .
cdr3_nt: TGTGCCTGGGGGAGGGGAGGGCCCCAGCATTTT
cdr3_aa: CAWGRGGPQHF

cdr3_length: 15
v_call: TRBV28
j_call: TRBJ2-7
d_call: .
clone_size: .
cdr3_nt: TGTGCCAGCAGCCCTGTGCCGACGGGGACCTACGAGCAGTACTTC
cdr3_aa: CASSPVPTGTYEQYF

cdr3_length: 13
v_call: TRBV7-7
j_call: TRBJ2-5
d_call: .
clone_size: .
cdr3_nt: TGTGCCAGCAGCGACGGACAGCAAGAGACCCAGTACTTC
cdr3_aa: CASSDGQQETQYF

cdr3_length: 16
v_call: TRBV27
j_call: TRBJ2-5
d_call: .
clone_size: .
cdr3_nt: TGTGCCAGCAGTTCGCTTCATCGGGGTTACCAAGAGACCCAGTACTTC
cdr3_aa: CASSSLHRGYQETQYF

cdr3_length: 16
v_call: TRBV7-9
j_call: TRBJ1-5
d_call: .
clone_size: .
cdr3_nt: TGTGCCAGCAGCTTAGGTGCAGGGCGGTTGGGTCAGCCCCAGCATTTT
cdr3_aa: CASSLGAGRLGQPQHF

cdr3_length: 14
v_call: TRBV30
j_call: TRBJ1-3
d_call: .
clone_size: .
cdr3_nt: TGTGCCTGCGACTTGGCCCAATCTGGAAACACCATATATTTT
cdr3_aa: CACDLAQSGNTIYF

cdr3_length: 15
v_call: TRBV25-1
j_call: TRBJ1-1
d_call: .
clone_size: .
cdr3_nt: TGTGCCAGCACCGTAAACGGGGGGAGAAGGACTGAAGCTTTCTTT
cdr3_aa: CASTVNGGRRTEAFF

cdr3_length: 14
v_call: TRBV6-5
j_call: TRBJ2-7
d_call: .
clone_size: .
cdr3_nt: TGTGCCAGCCCGCCTGGGCCTGGGCCCCACGAGCAGTACTTC
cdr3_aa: CASPPGPGPHEQYF

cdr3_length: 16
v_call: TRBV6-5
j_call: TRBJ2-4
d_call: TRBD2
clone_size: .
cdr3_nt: TGTGCCAGCAGTTACCACGGCGGGAGTACCAAAAACATTCAGTACTTC
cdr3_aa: CASSYHGGSTKNIQYF

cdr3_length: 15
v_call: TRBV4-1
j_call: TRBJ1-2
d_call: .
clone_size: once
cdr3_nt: TGCGCCAGCAGCCCCGGGCAGGGGCCTAACTATGGCTACACCTTC
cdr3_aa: CASSPGQGPNYGYTF

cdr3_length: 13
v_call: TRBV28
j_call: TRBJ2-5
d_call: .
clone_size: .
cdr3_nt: TGTGCCAGCAGTTTATCGGGTTCAGAGACCCAGTACTTC
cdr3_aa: CASSLSGSETQYF

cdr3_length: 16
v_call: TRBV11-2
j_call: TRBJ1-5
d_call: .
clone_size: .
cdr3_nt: TGTGCCAGCAGCCCCCACCCGGGGGGGGCGCGTCAGCCCCAGCATTTT
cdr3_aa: CASSPHPGGARQPQHF

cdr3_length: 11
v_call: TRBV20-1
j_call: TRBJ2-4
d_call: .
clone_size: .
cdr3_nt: TGCAGTGCTAGTCGCGATGACATTCAGTACTTC
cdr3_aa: CSASRDDIQYF

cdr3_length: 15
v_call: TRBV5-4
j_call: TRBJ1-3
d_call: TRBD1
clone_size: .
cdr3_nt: TGTGCCAGCAGCGGCACAGGGGGCTCTGGAAACACCATATATTTT
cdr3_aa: CASSGTGGSGNTIYF

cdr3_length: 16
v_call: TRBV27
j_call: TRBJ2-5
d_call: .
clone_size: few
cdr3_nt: TGTGCCAGCAGTTTATCTTTGGCTAGTGGATGGGAGACCCAGTACTTC
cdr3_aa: CASSLSLASGWETQYF

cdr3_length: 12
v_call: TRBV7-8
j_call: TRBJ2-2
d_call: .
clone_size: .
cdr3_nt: TGTGCCAGCCCAGGGAAGGGCGGGGAGCTGTTTTTT
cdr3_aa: CASPGKGGELFF

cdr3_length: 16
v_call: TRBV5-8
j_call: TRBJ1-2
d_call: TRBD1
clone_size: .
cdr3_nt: TGTGCCAGCAGCTTGGAGTTTGTACGGACAGGGGCTGGCTACACCTTC
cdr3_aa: CASSLEFVRTGAGYTF

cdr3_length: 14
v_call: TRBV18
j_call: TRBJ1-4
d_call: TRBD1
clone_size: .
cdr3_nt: TGTGCCAGCTCACCCCGACAGGGGGGAGAAAAACTGTTTTTT
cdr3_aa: CASSPRQGGEKLFF

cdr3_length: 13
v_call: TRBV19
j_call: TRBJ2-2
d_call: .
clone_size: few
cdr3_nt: TGTGCCAGTAGTATAGTAGTACCCGGGGAGCTGTTTTTT
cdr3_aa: CASSIVVPGELFF

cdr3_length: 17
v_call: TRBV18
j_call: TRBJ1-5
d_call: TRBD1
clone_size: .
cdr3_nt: TGTGCCAGCTCACCACCGGGGACAGGGTTGAGCAATCAGCCCCAGCATTTT
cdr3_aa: CASSPPGTGLSNQPQHF

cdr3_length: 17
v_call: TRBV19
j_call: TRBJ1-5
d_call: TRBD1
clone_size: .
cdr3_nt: TGTGCCAGTAGTACCGGACAGGGCTTCTATAGCAATCAGCCCCAGCATTTT
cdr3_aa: CASSTGQGFYSNQPQHF

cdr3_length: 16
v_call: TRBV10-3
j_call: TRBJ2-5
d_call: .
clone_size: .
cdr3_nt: TGTGCCATCAGTGAGTCGAACAGCCGACATGGGGAGACCCAGTACTTC
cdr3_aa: CAISESNSRHGETQYF